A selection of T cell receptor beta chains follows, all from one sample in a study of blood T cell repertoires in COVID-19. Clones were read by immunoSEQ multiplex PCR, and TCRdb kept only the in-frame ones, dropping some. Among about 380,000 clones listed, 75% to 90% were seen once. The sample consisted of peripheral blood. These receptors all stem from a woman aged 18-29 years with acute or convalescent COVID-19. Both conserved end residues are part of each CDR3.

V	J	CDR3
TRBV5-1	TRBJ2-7	CASSLVTPIAASNEQYF
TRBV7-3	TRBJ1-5	CASSSDRGKNQPQHF
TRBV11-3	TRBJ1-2	CASSWKLQGADGYTF
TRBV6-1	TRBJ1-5	CASSDKGCNQPQHF
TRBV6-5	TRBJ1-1	CASSLQGTTEAFF
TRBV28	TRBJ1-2	CASSLRVSGGYTF
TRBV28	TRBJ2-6	CASNLGTGTGANVLTF
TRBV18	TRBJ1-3	CASSHLETSGNTIYF
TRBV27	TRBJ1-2	CATQRGGSNYGYTF
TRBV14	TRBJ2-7	CASSQALGYSTSYEQYF
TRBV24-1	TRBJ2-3	CATSEAGGSTDTQYF
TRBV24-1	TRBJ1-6	CATSGGLDSPLHF
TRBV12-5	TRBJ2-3	CASGRTSGIINTDTQYF
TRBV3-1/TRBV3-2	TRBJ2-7	CASSQTSGRLHEQYF
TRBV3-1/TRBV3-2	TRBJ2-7	CASSHAGTYEQYF
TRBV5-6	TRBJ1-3	CASSPTGTPGNTIYF
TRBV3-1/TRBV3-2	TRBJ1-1	CASSQSTGSSEAFF
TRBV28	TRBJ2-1	CASSPPSVGGGNEQFF
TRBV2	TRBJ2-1	CARPKLRDRGASGEQFF
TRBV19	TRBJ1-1	CASKQGLRPEAFF
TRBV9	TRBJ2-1	CASTKQGLGAYNEQFF
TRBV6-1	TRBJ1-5	CASSDTGGGQPQHF
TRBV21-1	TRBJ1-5	CASSKGSQGAEQPQHF
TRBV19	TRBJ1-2	CASSRPGTGANYGYTF
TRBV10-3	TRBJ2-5	CAIAGPRGLQETQYF
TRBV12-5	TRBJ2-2	CASGLASGGGAGELFF
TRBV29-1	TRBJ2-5	CSAGPTRETQYF
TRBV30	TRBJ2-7	CAWTRAVVTYEQYF
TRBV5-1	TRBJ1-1	CASSDQGAGTEAFF
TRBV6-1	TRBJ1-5	CASSEMTAGNQPQHF
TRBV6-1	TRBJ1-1	CASSEARVTEAFF
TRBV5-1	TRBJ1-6	CASSADRINSPLHF
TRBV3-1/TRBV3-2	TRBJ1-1	CASSQGGTEAFF
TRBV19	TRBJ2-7	CASSIHLGGPVYEQYF
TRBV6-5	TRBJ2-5	CASSYNTGMGETQYF
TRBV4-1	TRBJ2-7	CASSHPSTYEQYF
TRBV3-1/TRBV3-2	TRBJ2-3	CASSQGFGDTDTQYF
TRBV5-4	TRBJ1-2	CASSPTGDGYTF
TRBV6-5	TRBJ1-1	CASYGTGKEAFF
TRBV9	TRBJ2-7	CASSVSGLDSYEQYF
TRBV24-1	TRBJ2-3	CATSDLKGSGTDTQYF
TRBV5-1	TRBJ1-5	CASSLEGRDQPQHF
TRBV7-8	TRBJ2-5	CASSFDRGQETQYF
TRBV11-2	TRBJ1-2	CASSPGRQRGRGYTF
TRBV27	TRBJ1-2	CASSLSAGQGDGYTF
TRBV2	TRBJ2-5	CASRRSTETQYF
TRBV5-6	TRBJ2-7	CASSLSWGQGPHEQYF
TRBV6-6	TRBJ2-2	CASPGDRNTGELFF
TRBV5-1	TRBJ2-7	CASSLPGGEQYF
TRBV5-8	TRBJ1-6	CASSLVRGRNSPLHF
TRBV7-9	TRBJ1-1	CASKAGLGAEAFF
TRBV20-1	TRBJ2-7	CSAVDMREQYF
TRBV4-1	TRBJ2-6	CASSQNRAGANVLTF